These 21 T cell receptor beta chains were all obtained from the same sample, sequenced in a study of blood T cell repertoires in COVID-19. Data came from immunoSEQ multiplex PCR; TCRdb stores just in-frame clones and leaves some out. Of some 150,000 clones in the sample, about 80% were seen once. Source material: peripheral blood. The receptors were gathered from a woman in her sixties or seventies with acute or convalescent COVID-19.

The DNA for the CDR3 is TGTGCCAGCAGCCAACCGGGACAGGGGCTGGGCTACACCTTC. Amino acid sequence: CASSQPGQGLGYTF. The chain uses TRBV3-1 (or the pseudogene TRBV3-2) and TRBJ1-2; 10 bases agree with TRBD1. This CDR3 is built from 14 residues. With 2 bases clipped from V and 8 bases from J, the junction kept 5 bases outside the gene matches. Germline V gene sequence: CDR1 LGHDT, CDR2 YNNKEL (reference sequence).

The DNA of the CDR3 is TGTGCCACCCGCCCGGGTGGTCATGGCTACACCTTC. It yields the protein CATRPGGHGYTF. The V call is TRBV28, the J call TRBJ1-2; no clear D gene. The CDR3 runs 12 residues. Trimming took 10 bases from V and 6 from J, leaving 15 bases between them. CDR1 is MDHEN and CDR2 is SYDVKM in the germline V gene.

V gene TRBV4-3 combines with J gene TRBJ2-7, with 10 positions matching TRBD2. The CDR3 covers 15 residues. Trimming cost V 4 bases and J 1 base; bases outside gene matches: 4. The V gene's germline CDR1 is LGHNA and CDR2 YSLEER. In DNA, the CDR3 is TGCGCCAGCAGCCTCGGACTAGCGGAGTCCTACGAGCAGTACTTC. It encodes CASSLGLAESYEQYF.

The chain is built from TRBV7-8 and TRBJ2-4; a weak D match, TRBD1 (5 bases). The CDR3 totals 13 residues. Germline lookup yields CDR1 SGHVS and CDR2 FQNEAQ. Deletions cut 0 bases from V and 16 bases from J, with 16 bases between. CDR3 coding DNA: TGTGCCAGCAGCTTAGCGACAGAAGGGTTTCGATACTTC. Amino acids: CASSLATEGFRYF.

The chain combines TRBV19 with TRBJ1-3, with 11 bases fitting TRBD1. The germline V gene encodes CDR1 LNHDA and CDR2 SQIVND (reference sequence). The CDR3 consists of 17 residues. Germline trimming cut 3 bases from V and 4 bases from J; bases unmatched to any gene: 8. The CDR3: CASSMWTGGAEGNTIYF. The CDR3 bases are TGTGCCAGTAGTATGTGGACAGGGGGCGCAGAAGGAAACACCATATATTTT.

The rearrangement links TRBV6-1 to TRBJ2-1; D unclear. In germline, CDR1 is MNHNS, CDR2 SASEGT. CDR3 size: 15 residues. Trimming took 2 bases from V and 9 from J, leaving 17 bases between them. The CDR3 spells CASSEKFGPHIEQFF. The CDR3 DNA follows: TGTGCCAGCAGTGAAAAGTTTGGGCCTCATATTGAGCAGTTCTTC.

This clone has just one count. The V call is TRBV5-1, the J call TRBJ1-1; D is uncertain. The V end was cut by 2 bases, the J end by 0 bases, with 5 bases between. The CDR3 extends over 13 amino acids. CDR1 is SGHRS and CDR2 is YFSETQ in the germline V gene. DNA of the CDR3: TGCGCCAGCAGCTTAGAGGTGAACACTGAAGCTTTCTTT. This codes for CASSLEVNTEAFF. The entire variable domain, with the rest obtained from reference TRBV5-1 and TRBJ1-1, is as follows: KAGVTQTPRYLIKTRGQQVTLSCSPISGHRSVSWYQQTPGQGLQFLFEYFSETQRNKGNFPGRFSGRQFSNSRSEMNVSTLELGDSALYLCASSLEVNTEAFFGQGTRLTVV.

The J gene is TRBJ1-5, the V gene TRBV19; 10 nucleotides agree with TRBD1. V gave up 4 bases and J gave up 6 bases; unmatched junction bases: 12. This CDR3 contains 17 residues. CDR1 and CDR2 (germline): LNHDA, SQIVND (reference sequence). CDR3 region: CASSTTGGGGSPQPQHF. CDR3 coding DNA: TGTGCCAGTAGTACGACAGGGGGCGGTGGAAGTCCTCAGCCCCAGCATTTT.

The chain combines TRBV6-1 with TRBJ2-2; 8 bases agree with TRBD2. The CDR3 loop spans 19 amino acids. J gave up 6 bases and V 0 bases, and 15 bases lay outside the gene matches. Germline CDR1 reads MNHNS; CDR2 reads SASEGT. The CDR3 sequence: CASSEALIGLAGFPGELFF. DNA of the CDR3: TGTGCCAGCAGTGAAGCGCTCATAGGTTTAGCGGGATTTCCCGGGGAGCTGTTTTTT.

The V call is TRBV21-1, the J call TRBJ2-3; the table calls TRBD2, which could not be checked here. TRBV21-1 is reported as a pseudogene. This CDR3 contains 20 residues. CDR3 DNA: TGTGCCAGCAGCAAACATCTGGGGACTAGCGGGAGGACTAGCACAGATACGCAGTATTTT. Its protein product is CASSKHLGTSGRTSTDTQYF.

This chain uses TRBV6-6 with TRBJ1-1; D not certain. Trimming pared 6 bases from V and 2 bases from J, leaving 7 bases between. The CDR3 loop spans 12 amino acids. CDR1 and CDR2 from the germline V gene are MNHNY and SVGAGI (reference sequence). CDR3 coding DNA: TGTGCCAGCAGCGAGCCTAACACTGAAGCTTTCTTT. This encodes CASSEPNTEAFF.

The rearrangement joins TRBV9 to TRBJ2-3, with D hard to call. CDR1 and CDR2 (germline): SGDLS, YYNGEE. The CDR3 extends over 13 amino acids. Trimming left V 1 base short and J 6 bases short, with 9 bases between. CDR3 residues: CASSVPPVDTQYF. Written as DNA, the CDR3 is TGTGCCAGCAGCGTACCGCCAGTGGATACGCAGTATTTT.

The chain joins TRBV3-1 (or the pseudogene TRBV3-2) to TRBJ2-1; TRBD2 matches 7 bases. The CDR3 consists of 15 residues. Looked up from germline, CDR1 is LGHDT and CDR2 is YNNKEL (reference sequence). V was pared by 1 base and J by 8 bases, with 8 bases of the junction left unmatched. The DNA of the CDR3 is TGTGCCAGCAGCCAAGGGACTAGTGTCGGGGATGAGCAGTTCTTC. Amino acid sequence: CASSQGTSVGDEQFF.

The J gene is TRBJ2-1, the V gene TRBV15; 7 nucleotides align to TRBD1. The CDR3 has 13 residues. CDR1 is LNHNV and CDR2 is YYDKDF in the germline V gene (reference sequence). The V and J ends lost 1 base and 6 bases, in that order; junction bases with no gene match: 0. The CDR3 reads CATSRGQGNEQFF. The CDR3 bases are TGTGCCACCAGCAGAGGACAGGGCAATGAGCAGTTCTTC.

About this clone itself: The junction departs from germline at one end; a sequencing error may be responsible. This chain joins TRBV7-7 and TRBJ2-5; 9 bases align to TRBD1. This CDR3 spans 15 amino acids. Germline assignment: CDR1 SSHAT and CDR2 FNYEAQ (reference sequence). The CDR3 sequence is CASSLGTGRAETQYF. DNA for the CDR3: TGTGCTAGCAGCTTAGGGACAGGGCGGGCAGAGACCCAGTACTTC.

CDR3 in amino acids: CASSMWSPSSYEQYF. Written as DNA, the CDR3 is TGTGCCAGTAGTATGTGGTCACCGAGCTCCTACGAGCAGTACTTC. This chain joins TRBV19 and TRBJ2-7; D not resolved. Per germline, CDR1 LNHDA and CDR2 SQIVND (reference sequence). CDR3 length equals 15 residues. V was clipped by 3 bases and J by 0 bases, with 12 bases between them.

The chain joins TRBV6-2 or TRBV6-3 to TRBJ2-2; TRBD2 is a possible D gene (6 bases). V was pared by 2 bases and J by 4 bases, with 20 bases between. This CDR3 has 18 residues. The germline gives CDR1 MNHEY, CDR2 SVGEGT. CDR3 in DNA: TGTGCCAGCAGTTACAGTGCGGGACCCGAGGGGAGCACCGGGGAGCTGTTTTTT. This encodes CASSYSAGPEGSTGELFF.

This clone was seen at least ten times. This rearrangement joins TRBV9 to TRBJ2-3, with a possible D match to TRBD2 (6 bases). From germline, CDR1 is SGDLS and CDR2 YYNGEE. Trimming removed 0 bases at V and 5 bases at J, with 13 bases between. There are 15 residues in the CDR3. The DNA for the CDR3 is TGTGCCAGCAGCGTAGCGGCCCTAGCGAGAGATACGCAGTATTTT. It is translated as CASSVAALARDTQYF.

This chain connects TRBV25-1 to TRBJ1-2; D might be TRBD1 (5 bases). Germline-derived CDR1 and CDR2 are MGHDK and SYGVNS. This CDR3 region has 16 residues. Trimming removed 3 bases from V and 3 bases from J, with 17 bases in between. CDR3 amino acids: CASSDSRAGQYYGYTF. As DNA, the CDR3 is TGTGCCAGCAGTGACTCACGGGCGGGGCAGTACTATGGCTACACCTTC.

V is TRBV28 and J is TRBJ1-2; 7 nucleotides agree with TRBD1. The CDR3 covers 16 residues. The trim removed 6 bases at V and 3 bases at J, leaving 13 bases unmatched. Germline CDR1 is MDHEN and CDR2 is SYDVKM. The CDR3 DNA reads TGTGCCAGCAGGAATCCCACAGGGGTTGGTGACTATGGCTACACCTTC. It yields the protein CASRNPTGVGDYGYTF.

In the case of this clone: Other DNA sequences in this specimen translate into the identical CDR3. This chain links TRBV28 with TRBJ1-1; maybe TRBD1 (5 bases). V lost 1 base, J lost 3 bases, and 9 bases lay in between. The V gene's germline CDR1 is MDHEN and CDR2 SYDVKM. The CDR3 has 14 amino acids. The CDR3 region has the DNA TGTGCCAGCAGTTTATTGCGGGGCGACACTGAAGCTTTCTTT. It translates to CASSLLRGDTEAFF.